The 19 T cell receptor beta chains below all came from one sample that was sequenced in a study of beta chain features in type 1 diabetes. TCRB transcripts that were expressed got sequenced, as all of the isolated RNA had been reverse transcribed. Libraries were prepared by immunoSEQ multiplex PCR; TCRdb keeps only in-frame clonotypes and omits some of them. Of 130,000 to 150,000 clones listed, around 50% are singletons. Sequenced: Tregs from blood. These receptors all stem from a young man in good health.

This clone was seen only a few times. The chain is built from TRBV5-1 and TRBJ1-4; unclear D gene. The CDR3 extends over 15 amino acids. V was shortened by 0 bases and J by 0 bases, with 6 bases between the two germline ends. Germline V gene lookup returns CDR1 SGHRS and CDR2 YFSETQ. For the CDR3, the DNA is TGCGCCAGCAGCTTGGCCACTGCAACTAATGAAAAACTGTTTTTT. Amino acids: CASSLATATNEKLFF.

The chain is built from TRBV10-3 and TRBJ2-5; a weak D match, TRBD1 (6 bases). The DNA end lines up better with TRBJ2-7; the J call may be wrong. This CDR3 has 14 amino acids. CDR1 ENHRY and CDR2 SYGVKD come from the germline V gene. CDR3 region: CAISKGTRTYEQYF. CDR3 coding DNA: TGTGCCATCAGTAAAGGGACAAGAACCTACGAGCAGTACTTC.

This clone is a singleton in its sample. V and J are TRBV19 and TRBJ1-2; 7 bases map to TRBD1. Trimming at V came to 6 bases and at J to 7 bases, leaving 8 bases not matched to a gene. Germline V gene lookup returns CDR1 LNHDA and CDR2 SQIVND (reference sequence). This CDR3 has 13 residues. CDR3 nucleotide sequence: TGTGCCAGTAGCCGGACAGGAATAGGTGGCTACACCTTC. It translates to CASSRTGIGGYTF. The full variable domain, in which reference TRBV19 and TRBJ1-2 provide the parts outside the CDR3, is DGGITQSPKYLFRKEGQNVTLSCEQNLNHDAMYWYRQDPGQGLRLIYYSQIVNDFQKGDIAEGYSVSREKKESFPLTVTSAQKNPTAFYLCASSRTGIGGYTFGSGTRLTVV.

CDR3 sequence: CASSWRDSHNSPLHF. DNA for the CDR3: TGCGCCAGCAGCTGGCGGGACAGCCATAATTCACCCCTCCACTTT. J is TRBJ1-6 and V is TRBV5-1; 7 positions agree with TRBD1. V lost 3 bases, J lost 5 bases, and 5 bases stayed unmatched. Germline CDR1 SGHRS, CDR2 YFSETQ. The CDR3 loop spans 15 amino acids.

The chain recombines TRBV5-1 with TRBJ2-3, with a weak D call TRBD2 (5 bases). V lost 6 bases to trimming and J lost 2 bases, with 19 bases between them. The CDR3 contains 16 residues. Germline-derived CDR1 and CDR2 are SGHRS and YFSETQ. Here the CDR3 reads CASTRGGLALTDTQYF. The DNA for the CDR3 is TGCGCCAGCACCCGAGGTGGGCTAGCTCTCACAGATACGCAGTATTTT.

This clone has just a few counts. This chain uses TRBV6-6 with TRBJ1-2, with D unclear. V was clipped by 7 bases and J by 0 bases, with 9 bases between them. CDR1 is MNHNY, CDR2 SVGAGI, per germline (reference sequence). This CDR3 has 13 amino acids. The CDR3 region has the DNA TGTGCCAGCAACTCCGGAGCTAACTATGGCTACACCTTC. Translated: CASNSGANYGYTF.

The CDR3 loop reads CASSLTSGVQDTQYF. The DNA of the CDR3 is TGTGCCAGCAGCTTAACCTCGGGAGTACAAGATACGCAGTATTTT. The chain recombines TRBV7-3 with TRBJ2-3, with D possibly being TRBD2 (6 bases). Germline CDR1 and CDR2: SGHTA and FQGTGA. The CDR3 sequence is 15 residues long. V was pared by 0 bases and J by 5 bases, with 12 bases between. The full variable domain, rest sourced from reference TRBV7-3 and TRBJ2-3, is GAGVSQTPSNKVTEKGKYVELRCDPISGHTALYWYRQSLGQGPEFLIYFQGTGAADDSGLPNDRFFAVRPEGSVSTLKIQRTERGDSAVYLCASSLTSGVQDTQYFGPGTRLTVL.

This clone was seen a few times. V is TRBV4-3 and J is TRBJ1-2; no clear D. CDR3 length: 15 amino acids. The germline V gene has CDR1 LGHNA and CDR2 YSLEER. Trimming removed 1 base at V and 7 bases at J, with 16 bases between. The CDR3 nucleotides are TGCGCCAGCAGCCAAGTACCCTCGCGGAGAACTGGCTACACCTTC. Its translation is CASSQVPSRRTGYTF.

This clone came up a few times. The chain carries TRBV18 and TRBJ2-3; 10 nucleotides align to TRBD1. The V segment lost 6 bases and the J segment 2 bases; nucleotides outside the gene matches: 2. There are 14 residues in the CDR3. CDR1 is KGHSH, CDR2 LQKENI, per germline. CDR3 protein: CASSGTGVTDTQYF. The CDR3 DNA follows: TGTGCCAGCTCGGGGACAGGGGTCACAGATACGCAGTATTTT. Using reference TRBV18 and TRBJ2-3 for the parts outside the CDR3, the full variable domain is NAGVMQNPRHLVRRRGQEARLRCSPMKGHSHVYWYRQLPEEGLKFMVYLQKENIIDESGMPKERFSAEFPKEGPSILRIQQVVRGDSAAYFCASSGTGVTDTQYFGPGTRLTVL.

This clone appeared a few times. The chain has TRBV7-2 and TRBJ2-5; no clear D. From germline, CDR1 is SGHTA and CDR2 FQGNSA. The V end was cut by 4 bases, the J end by 1 base, with 7 bases between. This CDR3 is built from 13 residues. The CDR3 is CASSSSGQETQYF. CDR3 nucleotide sequence: TGTGCCAGCAGCTCGTCCGGCCAAGAGACCCAGTACTTC.

This chain connects TRBV6-1 to TRBJ2-7; 7 bases are shared with TRBD1. The CDR3 spans 14 residues. The V segment lost 2 bases and the J segment 9 bases; nucleotides outside the gene matches: 10. Germline loops: CDR1 MNHNS, CDR2 SASEGT. CDR3: CASSERDSALWQYF. The CDR3 coding sequence is TGTGCCAGCAGTGAAAGGGACAGCGCTTTATGGCAGTACTTC.

This clone has more than one count but fewer than ten. V and J are TRBV28 and TRBJ1-3, with 7 nucleotides matching TRBD1. Germline V gene data show CDR1 as MDHEN and CDR2 as SYDVKM. This CDR3 has 15 amino acids. V lost 5 bases to trimming and J lost 5 bases; unmatched junction nucleotides: 9. This CDR3 is CASSPLGQARNTIYF. The CDR3 region has the DNA TGTGCCAGCAGTCCCCTCGGACAGGCACGAAACACCATATATTTT.

The rearrangement joins TRBV29-1 to TRBJ2-7, with D maybe TRBD1 (7 bases). The germline gives CDR1 SQVTM, CDR2 ANQGSEA. CDR3 length: 13 amino acids. The V end was cut by 7 bases, the J end by 5 bases, with 18 bases between. CDR3 in amino acids: CSAQGTQGHEQYF. In DNA, the CDR3 is TGCAGCGCACAGGGGACTCAAGGCCACGAGCAGTACTTC.

The chain carries TRBV7-3 and TRBJ2-3; unclear D gene. Germline V gene lookup returns CDR1 SGHTA and CDR2 FQGTGA. Trimming took off 4 bases at V and 4 bases at J, with 15 bases between the two ends. CDR3 length equals 15 residues. CDR3 bases: TGTGCCAGCAGCTCCCAGGCTGGGCGTCCAGATACGCAGTATTTT. The encoded protein is CASSSQAGRPDTQYF.

The J gene is TRBJ2-7, the V gene TRBV7-2, with 8 nucleotides matching TRBD2. Trimming cost V 1 base and J 2 bases; bases outside gene matches: 10. Germline loops: CDR1 SGHTA, CDR2 FQGNSA. This CDR3 spans 17 amino acids. CDR3 DNA: TGTGCCAGCAGCTTAGTAGCCGGACTAGCTGAGACCTACGAGCAGTACTTC. This gives the protein CASSLVAGLAETYEQYF.

The chain has TRBV6-5 and TRBJ1-4; D gene unclear. Germline-derived CDR1 and CDR2 are MNHEY and SVGAGI. The V and J ends lost 4 bases and 5 bases respectively, with 11 bases between them. The CDR3 sequence is 14 residues long. Here the CDR3 reads CASSLGWENEKLFF. The CDR3 bases are TGTGCCAGCAGTTTAGGGTGGGAGAATGAAAAACTGTTTTTT.

This sequence joins TRBV5-8 and TRBJ2-3, with TRBD2 as a possible D gene (5 bases). V lost 6 bases and J lost 4, with 15 bases in between. There are 14 residues in the CDR3. CDR1 SGHTS and CDR2 YDEGEE come from the germline V gene. The CDR3 loop is CASTYYPGADTQYF. The CDR3 region has the DNA TGTGCCAGCACCTACTACCCCGGGGCAGATACGCAGTATTTT.

This rearrangement joins TRBV5-1 to TRBJ2-7; 9 nucleotides agree with TRBD2. This CDR3 region has 14 residues. Germline-derived CDR1 and CDR2 are SGHRS and YFSETQ. The V segment lost 5 bases and the J segment 4 bases; nucleotides outside the gene matches: 7. Written as DNA, the CDR3 is TGCGCCAGCAGTGGGGTAGCGGGGGAATACGAGCAGTACTTC. Residues: CASSGVAGEYEQYF. Full variable domain (rest looked up from reference TRBV5-1 and TRBJ2-7): KAGVTQTPRYLIKTRGQQVTLSCSPISGHRSVSWYQQTPGQGLQFLFEYFSETQRNKGNFPGRFSGRQFSNSRSEMNVSTLELGDSALYLCASSGVAGEYEQYFGPGTRLTVT.

This clone appeared a few times. The V and J genes are TRBV5-1 and TRBJ2-7; possibly TRBD2 for D (6 bases). The ends were cut back, 6 bases at V and 1 base at J, with 11 bases in the middle. The CDR3 consists of 13 residues. Germline CDR1 reads SGHRS; CDR2 reads YFSETQ. The CDR3 spells CASTRSGSYEQYF. CDR3 nucleotides: TGCGCCAGCACCCGGAGCGGGTCCTACGAGCAGTACTTC.